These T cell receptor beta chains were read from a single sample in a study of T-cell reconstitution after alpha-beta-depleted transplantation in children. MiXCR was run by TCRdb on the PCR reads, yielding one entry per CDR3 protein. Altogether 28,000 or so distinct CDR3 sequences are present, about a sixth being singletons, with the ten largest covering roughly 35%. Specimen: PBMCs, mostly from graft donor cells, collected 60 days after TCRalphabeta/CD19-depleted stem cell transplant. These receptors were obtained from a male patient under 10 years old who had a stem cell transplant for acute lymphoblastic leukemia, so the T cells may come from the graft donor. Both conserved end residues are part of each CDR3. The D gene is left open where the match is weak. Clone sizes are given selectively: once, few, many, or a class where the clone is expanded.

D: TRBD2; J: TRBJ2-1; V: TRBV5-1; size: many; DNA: TGCGCCAGCAGCCGAGGGACTAGCGGGGGAAACAATGAGCAGTTCTTC; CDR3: CASSRGTSGGNNEQFF
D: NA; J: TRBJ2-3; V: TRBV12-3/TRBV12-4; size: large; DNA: TGTGCCACCACCTTTAGGCCGGACATCATTAGCACAGATACGCAGTATTTT; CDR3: CATTFRPDIISTDTQYF
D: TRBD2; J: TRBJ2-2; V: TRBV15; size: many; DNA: TGTGCCACCAGCAGAGATTGGGGCGGGAGGTCGAACACCGGGGAGCTGTTTTTT; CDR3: CATSRDWGGRSNTGELFF
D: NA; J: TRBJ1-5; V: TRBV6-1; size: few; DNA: TGTGCCAGCAGTGAAGCGCTTGGCCGGGGTGCGAATAGCAATCAGCCCCAGCATTTT; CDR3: CASSEALGRGANSNQPQHF
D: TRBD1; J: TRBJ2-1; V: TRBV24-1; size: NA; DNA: TGTGCCACCAGTGGAAGGGGACAGGACTACAATGAGCAGTTCTTC; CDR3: CATSGRGQDYNEQFF
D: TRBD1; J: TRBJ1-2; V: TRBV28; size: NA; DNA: TGTGCCAGCAGTATACGGACAGGGAACTATGGCTACACCTTC; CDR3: CASSIRTGNYGYTF
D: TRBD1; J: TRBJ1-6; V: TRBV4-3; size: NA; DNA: TGCGCCAGCAGCCGGACAGGGGAATCACCCCTCCACTTT; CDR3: CASSRTGESPLHF
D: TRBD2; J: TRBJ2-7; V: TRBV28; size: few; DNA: TGTGCCAGCACGGGAGGCAGGGTCCCCCACGAGCAGTACTTC; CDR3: CASTGGRVPHEQYF
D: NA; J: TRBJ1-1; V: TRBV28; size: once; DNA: TGTGCCAGCAGTAGGACGGAGAACACTGAAGCTTTCTTT; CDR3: CASSRTENTEAFF
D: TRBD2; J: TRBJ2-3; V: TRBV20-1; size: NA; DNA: TGCAGTGCTAGGGGTTTCCGGGAGGGAAGCACAGATACGCGGTATTTT; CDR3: CSARGFREGSTDTRYF
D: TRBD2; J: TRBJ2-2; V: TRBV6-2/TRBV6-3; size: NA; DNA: TGTGCCAGCAGAGCGGGGGGGCTTCCCGGGGAGCTGTTTTTT; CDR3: CASRAGGLPGELFF
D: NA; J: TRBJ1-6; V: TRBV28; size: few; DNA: TGTGCCAGCAAAGGTTCCTCACCCCTCCACTTT; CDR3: CASKGSSPLHF
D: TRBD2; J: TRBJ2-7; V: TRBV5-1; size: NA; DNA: TGCGCCAGCAGCTTCAGCGGGAGCTCCTACGAGCAGTACTTC; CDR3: CASSFSGSSYEQYF
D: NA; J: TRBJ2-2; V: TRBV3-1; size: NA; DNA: TGTGCCTTCAGCCATAGTCGGGGTGGGGGCACCGGGGAGCTGTTTTTT; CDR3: CAFSHSRGGGTGELFF
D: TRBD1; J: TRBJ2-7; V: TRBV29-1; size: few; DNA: TGCAGCGTTGAAGCGGCAGGGGGTATCGAGCAGTACTTC; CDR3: CSVEAAGGIEQYF
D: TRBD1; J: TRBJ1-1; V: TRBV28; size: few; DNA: TGTGCCAGCAGTCTTGGGACAGGGCGAACTGAAGCTTTCTTT; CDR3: CASSLGTGRTEAFF
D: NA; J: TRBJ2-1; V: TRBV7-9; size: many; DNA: TGTGCCAGCAGCCAGGACTATTCCCGCAATGAGCAGTTCTTC; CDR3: CASSQDYSRNEQFF
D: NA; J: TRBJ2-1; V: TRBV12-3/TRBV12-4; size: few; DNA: TGTGCCAGCAGCCTAGACAATGAGCAGTTCTTC; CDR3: CASSLDNEQFF
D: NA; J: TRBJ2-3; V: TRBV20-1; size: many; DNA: TGCAGTGCTCCCCCTGGGGGCACTAGCACAGATACGCAGTATTTT; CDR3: CSAPPGGTSTDTQYF
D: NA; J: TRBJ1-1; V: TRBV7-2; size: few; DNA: TGTGCCAGCAGCCGCGACAGGATAAACACTGAAGCTTTCTTT; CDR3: CASSRDRINTEAFF
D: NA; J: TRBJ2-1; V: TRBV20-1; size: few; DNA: TGCAGTGCTAGAAGGGGCCGCCAGGCCTACAATGAGCAGTTCTTC; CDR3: CSARRGRQAYNEQFF
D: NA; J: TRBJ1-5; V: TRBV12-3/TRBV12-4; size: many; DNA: TGTGCCAGCAGTAAGTCAGGGTTTCAGCCCCAGCATTTT; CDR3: CASSKSGFQPQHF
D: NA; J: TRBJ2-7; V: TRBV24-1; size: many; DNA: TGTGCCACGGGGTACGAGCAGTACTTC; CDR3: CATGYEQYF
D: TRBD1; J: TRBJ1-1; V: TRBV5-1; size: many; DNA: TGCGCCAGCAGCTTGGCCCCGGGACAGATGGGCACTGAAGCTTTCTTT; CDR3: CASSLAPGQMGTEAFF
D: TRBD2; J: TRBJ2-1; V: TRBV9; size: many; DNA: TGTGCCAGCAGCCCACCGGGACTAGCGGGGACCTACGGTGAGCAGTTCTTC; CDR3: CASSPPGLAGTYGEQFF